The next 26 T cell receptor beta chains were all read from a single sample in a study of immune heterogeneity within non-small cell lung tumors. A multiplex PCR containing 32 V primers and 13 J primers was used to amplify TCR beta CDR3. TCRdb passed the multiplex PCR reads through MiXCR, listing each CDR3 protein once. The profile covers more than 10,000 distinct CDR3 sequences, with around a quarter appearing a single time and around 15% taken by the ten largest. TCRs were amplified from approximately 600 ng gDNA of bulk tumor per sample. Every primary tumor yielded several biopsies, spaced far apart, that were taken during surgery. Surgery that was curative in intent was performed on patients with untreated, newly diagnosed non-small cell lung cancer. The sample consisted of lung tumor tissue. Source of these receptors: a man aged 45-65 years with non-small cell lung cancer.

The chain joins TRBV7-2 to TRBJ1-6; tentative D call: TRBD1 (5 bases). Germline CDR1 SGHTA, CDR2 FQGNSA. V lost 5 bases and J 16 bases, leaving 24 bases between the germline ends. The CDR3 is 15 residues long. CDR3 sequence (DNA): TGTGCCAGCAGCCCCCGTCAGGGTTCAGGTTGTGCGCTCCACTTT. Translating it yields CASSPRQGSGCALHF.

Notes on this clonotype: Given a much more abundant clone one base away, this may be a read error. V gene TRBV5-1 combines with J gene TRBJ2-2; TRBD2 matches 9 bases. The V gene's germline CDR1 is SGHRS and CDR2 YFSETQ. CDR3 length equals 15 residues. The CDR3 is CARSLTSGFTGELFF. The CDR3 DNA sequence: TGCGCCAGAAGCTTGACTAGCGGTTTCACCGGGGAGCTGTTTTTT.

This chain joins TRBV20-1 and TRBJ2-3, with D uncertain. CDR3 length: 13 amino acids. CDR1 and CDR2 (germline): DFQATT, SNEGSKA (reference sequence). Trimming took 7 bases from V and 6 from J, leaving 17 bases between them. The CDR3 DNA reads TGCAGTGACCTACTTGGGGTACAGGATACGCAGTATTTT. Residues: CSDLLGVQDTQYF.

This clonotype has at least ten counts. The chain employs TRBV9 and TRBJ2-1; 8 bases line up with TRBD1. The CDR3 extends over 16 amino acids. Germline CDR1 is SGDLS and CDR2 is YYNGEE. The V segment lost 1 base and the J segment 5 bases; nucleotides outside the gene matches: 8. CDR3 nucleotide sequence: TGTGCCAGCAGCGTATTTAGTGGGGGACAGGACAATGAGCAGTTCTTC. Residues: CASSVFSGGQDNEQFF.

To note about this clonotype: This may arise from a read error, as a much more abundant clone is one base away. Likely a read error: the CDR3 ends without its conserved phenylalanine or tryptophan. V is TRBV10-3 and J is TRBJ1-1; tentatively, D is TRBD1 (6 bases). This CDR3 is 13 amino acids long. Trimming removed 2 bases at V and 5 bases at J, with 9 bases between. Germline CDR1 and CDR2: ENHRY and SYGVKD. CDR3 sequence (DNA): TGTGCCATCAGTGAGACAGGGCAGACTGAAGCTTTCTGT. As protein: CAISETGQTEAFC.

This clonotype is medium-sized within its sample. The rearrangement joins TRBV12-3 or TRBV12-4 to TRBJ2-7; D gene ambiguous. V was cut by 6 bases and J by 4 bases, with 13 bases left in between. The CDR3 covers 13 residues. CDR3 in amino acids: CASSPTTLYEQYF. The CDR3 nucleotides read TGTGCCAGCAGCCCGACAACCCTTTACGAGCAGTACTTC.

This clonotype was counted at least ten times. This chain connects TRBV30 to TRBJ2-1, with a tentative D call TRBD2 (6 bases). This CDR3 is 14 amino acids long. V lost 3 bases and J lost 6, with 15 bases in between. Germline CDR1 and CDR2: GTSNPN and SVGIG (reference sequence). In nucleotides, the CDR3 is TGTGCCTGGAGGGGACTTCCCCGGGGCAATGAGCAGTTCTTC. This encodes CAWRGLPRGNEQFF.

By proportion, this clonotype is medium-sized. CDR3 DNA sequence: TGTGCCAGTAGTATGGGGGGTAGCAATCAGCCCCAGCATTTT. It specifies CASSMGGSNQPQHF. V is TRBV19 and J is TRBJ1-5; possibly TRBD1 for D (5 bases). The V gene lost 3 bases and the J gene lost 0 bases, with 6 bases spanning the gap. The CDR3 runs 14 residues. Germline CDR1 reads LNHDA; CDR2 reads SQIVND (reference sequence).

Relative to its sample, this clonotype is medium-sized. The CDR3 DNA reads TGTGCCAGCATTAGGGCGACTAGCAATCAGCCCCAGCATTTT. Encoded protein: CASIRATSNQPQHF. The rearrangement uses TRBV28 and TRBJ1-5, with D hard to call. This CDR3 is built from 14 residues. Germline-derived CDR1 and CDR2 are MDHEN and SYDVKM. Trimming shortened V by 7 bases and J by 0 bases, and 10 bases separated the two germline ends.

The chain carries TRBV2 and TRBJ2-3; 10 bases map to TRBD2. The CDR3 contains 18 residues. The V gene end was trimmed by 1 base and the J gene end by 3 bases; junction bases not matched to a gene: 10. The germline gives CDR1 SNHLY, CDR2 FYNNEI. This chain's CDR3 is CASSEVFFSAGGTDTQYF. Here the CDR3 DNA reads TGTGCCAGCAGTGAAGTATTCTTTTCAGCGGGAGGGACAGATACGCAGTATTTT.

This clonotype is medium-sized (0.01 to 0.1%) by share. The genes are TRBV29-1 and TRBJ2-2, with 9 bases that match TRBD2. With 4 bases clipped from V and 8 bases from J, the junction kept 5 bases outside the gene matches. Per germline, CDR1 SQVTM and CDR2 ANQGSEA. This CDR3 is built from 13 residues. The CDR3, as DNA: TGCAGCGTTGGTAGCGGGAGCTCGGGGGAGCTGTTTTTT. Its translation: CSVGSGSSGELFF.

This chain uses TRBV7-8 with TRBJ2-5, with D tentatively TRBD1 (6 bases). Trimming cost V 6 bases and J 3 bases, with 11 bases left between them. The CDR3 consists of 13 residues. Germline CDR1 SGHVS, CDR2 FQNEAQ. Written as DNA, the CDR3 is TGTGCCAGCAGAGGGACAAAGGAAGAGACCCAGTACTTC. Residues: CASRGTKEETQYF.

This clonotype was seen more than once but under ten times. This may come from a read error, since a much larger clone is one base off. The rearrangement uses TRBV28 and TRBJ2-2; 11 nucleotides align to TRBD2. Germline assignment: CDR1 MDHEN and CDR2 SYDVKM. The CDR3 is 15 residues long. The CDR3 DNA follows: TGTGCCGGCAGTTCCCGACTAGCGGGAAAAGGGGAGCTGTTTTTT. Its translation: CAGSSRLAGKGELFF.

Regarding this clonotype: This could be a read error, since a much larger clone is one nucleotide away. The chain carries TRBV4-1 and TRBJ2-5; 8 bases are a match to TRBD2. Trimming removed 4 bases from V and 1 base from J; junction bases left unmatched: 8. The germline V gene encodes CDR1 MGHRA and CDR2 YSYEKL. This CDR3 is 16 amino acids long. In DNA form, the CDR3 reads TGCGCCAGCAGCCCACGGGAGGGAGCCCTCCAAGAGACCCAGTACTTC. This sequence encodes CASSPREGALQETQYF.

This clonotype was seen at least ten times. V usage is TRBV15 and J usage is TRBJ1-2, with 7 positions matching TRBD1. Germline CDR1 LNHNV, CDR2 YYDKDF (reference sequence). The CDR3 is 17 amino acids. Trimming at V came to 5 bases and at J to 2 bases, leaving 14 bases not matched to a gene. The chain's CDR3 is CATSEPGQLNQNYGYTF. CDR3 DNA sequence: TGTGCCACCAGCGAACCGGGACAGCTAAACCAAAACTATGGCTACACCTTC.

The chain uses TRBV28 and TRBJ2-5, with TRBD2 matching 8 bases. Germline V gene data show CDR1 as MDHEN and CDR2 as SYDVKM. There are 15 residues in the CDR3. The V and J ends lost 3 bases and 6 bases, in that order; junction bases with no gene match: 9. The CDR3 is CASSFLQREMKTQYF. The CDR3 region has the DNA TGTGCCAGCAGTTTTCTCCAGCGGGAGATGAAGACCCAGTACTTC.

This clonotype was counted at least ten times. The J gene is TRBJ2-3, the V gene TRBV9; 11 bases align to TRBD2. V shed 3 bases, J shed 0 bases, and the junction held 0 bases outside the gene matches. This CDR3 has 15 residues. CDR1 and CDR2 from the germline V gene are SGDLS and YYNGEE. CDR3 DNA: TGTGCCAGCAGCGGGACTAGCGGGAGCACAGATACGCAGTATTTT. Its protein product is CASSGTSGSTDTQYF.

This clonotype was recorded many times. The chain uses TRBV7-9 and TRBJ2-6; unclear D gene. Trimming cost V 3 bases and J 1 base, with 4 bases left between them. The CDR3 loop spans 14 amino acids. Germline V gene data show CDR1 as SEHNR and CDR2 as FQNEAQ (reference sequence). The DNA for the CDR3 is TGTGCCAGCAGCTTGGCATCTGGGGCCAACGTCCTGACTTTC. Translation gives CASSLASGANVLTF. Looking up the rest from reference TRBV7-9 and TRBJ2-6 gives the full variable domain: DTGVSQNPRHKITKRGQNVTFRCDPISEHNRLYWYRQTLGQGPEFLTYFQNEAQLEKSRLLSDRFSAERPKGSFSTLEIQRTEQGDSAMYLCASSLASGANVLTFGAGSRLTVL.

In its sample, this clonotype was seen many times. The chain combines TRBV5-5 with TRBJ1-2; no firm D call. V was cut by 0 bases and J by 0 bases, with 9 bases left in between. Per the germline V gene, CDR1 is SGHKS and CDR2 is YYEKEE (reference sequence). The CDR3 contains 15 residues. The CDR3 region has the DNA TGTGCCAGCAGCTTGGATCCAGCTACTAACTATGGCTACACCTTC. It is translated as CASSLDPATNYGYTF.

As to this clonotype: A much larger clone differs by one base, so this may be a read error. V and J are TRBV20-1 and TRBJ2-3, with TRBD2 matching 8 bases. The germline V gene has CDR1 DFQATT and CDR2 SNEGSKA (reference sequence). The CDR3 covers 14 residues. CDR3 bases: TGCAGTGCCCCTCCGGGACTAGAAACAGATACGGAGTATTTT. Residues: CSAPPGLETDTEYF.

This clonotype was seen a few times. The rearrangement links TRBV29-1 to TRBJ2-1; D possibly uses TRBD1 or TRBD2 (5 bases each). V dropped 3 bases and J dropped 0 bases, with 18 bases sitting between them. The germline CDR1 and CDR2 sequences are SQVTM and ANQGSEA. The CDR3 runs to 17 residues. CDR3 protein: CSVDERGGGASYNEQFF. The CDR3 DNA reads TGCAGCGTTGATGAAAGGGGTGGGGGAGCCTCCTACAATGAGCAGTTCTTC.

This clonotype was counted ten times or more. The V and J genes are TRBV19 and TRBJ1-1, with TRBD1 as a possible D gene (5 bases). CDR1 and CDR2 from the germline V gene are LNHDA and SQIVND (reference sequence). The length of the CDR3 is 16 residues. Trimming cost V 4 bases and J 1 base, with 16 bases left between them. CDR3 DNA: TGTGCCAGTAGTAACGGGTGGGGCAGGGCGAACACTGAAGCTTTCTTT. Its translation: CASSNGWGRANTEAFF.

This clonotype was recorded many times. The rearrangement joins TRBV19 to TRBJ2-5; possible D gene TRBD1, 5 bases. CDR1 LNHDA and CDR2 SQIVND come from the germline V gene (reference sequence). The germline V and J ends were trimmed by 7 bases and 5 bases, with 17 bases remaining between them. The CDR3 contains 14 residues. The CDR3 is CASTPAGSLETQYF. The CDR3 nucleotides are TGTGCCAGTACTCCCGCAGGGTCGCTGGAGACCCAGTACTTC.

This clonotype was detected ten times or more. V is TRBV4-1 and J is TRBJ2-1, with TRBD1 identical over 7 bases. Germline lookup yields CDR1 MGHRA and CDR2 YSYEKL. Trimming took 1 base from V and 5 from J; bases not matched to a gene: 5. There are 15 residues in the CDR3. The CDR3 sequence is CASSQGLGQHNEQFF. The CDR3 DNA follows: TGCGCCAGCAGCCAAGGGCTGGGACAGCACAATGAGCAGTTCTTC.

At least ten counts were recorded for this clonotype. This chain joins TRBV3-1 and TRBJ2-7; 13 nucleotides match TRBD2. V gave up 4 bases and J gave up 6 bases; unmatched junction bases: 9. This CDR3 is 16 amino acids long. Germline CDR1 reads LGHDT; CDR2 reads YNNKEL (reference sequence). CDR3 protein: CASSRGGTSGKSEQYF. CDR3 nucleotides: TGTGCCAGCAGCCGAGGAGGGACTAGCGGGAAATCCGAGCAGTACTTC.

Judged by abundance, this clonotype is medium-sized (0.01 to 0.1%). The chain has TRBV12-3 or TRBV12-4 and TRBJ1-2; 7 bases fit TRBD1. V dropped 11 bases and J dropped 8; count of bases not matched to a gene: 11. This CDR3 is 12 amino acids long. CDR3 in amino acids: CAVRRGGLGYTF. CDR3 sequence (DNA): TGTGCCGTACGCCGAGGGGGCCTGGGCTACACCTTC.